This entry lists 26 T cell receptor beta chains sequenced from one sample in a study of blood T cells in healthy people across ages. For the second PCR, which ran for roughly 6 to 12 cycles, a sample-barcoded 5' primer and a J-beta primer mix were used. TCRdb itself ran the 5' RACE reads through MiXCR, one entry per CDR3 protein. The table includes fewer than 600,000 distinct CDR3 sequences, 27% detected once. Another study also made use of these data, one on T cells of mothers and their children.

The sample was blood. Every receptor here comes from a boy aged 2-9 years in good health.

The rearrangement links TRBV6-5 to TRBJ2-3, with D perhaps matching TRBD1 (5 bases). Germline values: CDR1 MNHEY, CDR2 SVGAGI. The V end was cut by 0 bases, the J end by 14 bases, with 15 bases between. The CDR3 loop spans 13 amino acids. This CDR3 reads CASSYSISGIGYF. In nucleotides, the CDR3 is TGTGCCAGCAGTTACTCGATATCAGGGATTGGGTATTTT.

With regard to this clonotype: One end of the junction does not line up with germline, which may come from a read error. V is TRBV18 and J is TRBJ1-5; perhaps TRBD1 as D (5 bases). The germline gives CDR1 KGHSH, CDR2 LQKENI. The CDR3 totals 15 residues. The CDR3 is CACSPVGGSNQPQHF. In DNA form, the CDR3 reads TGTGCCTGCTCACCTGTTGGGGGGAGCAATCAGCCCCAGCATTTT.

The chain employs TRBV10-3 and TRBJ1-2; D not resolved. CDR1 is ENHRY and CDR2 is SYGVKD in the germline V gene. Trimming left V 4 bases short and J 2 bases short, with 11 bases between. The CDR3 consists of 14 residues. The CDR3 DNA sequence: TGTGCCATCAGTGTTCAGGACGGAAACTATGGCTACACCTTC. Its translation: CAISVQDGNYGYTF.

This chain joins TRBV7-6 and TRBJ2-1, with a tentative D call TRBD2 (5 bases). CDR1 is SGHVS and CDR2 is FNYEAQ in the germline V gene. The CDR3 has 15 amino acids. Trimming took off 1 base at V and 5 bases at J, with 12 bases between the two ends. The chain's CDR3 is CASSLVVERDNEQFF. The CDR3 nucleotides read TGTGCCAGCAGCTTAGTTGTAGAGAGGGACAATGAGCAGTTCTTC.

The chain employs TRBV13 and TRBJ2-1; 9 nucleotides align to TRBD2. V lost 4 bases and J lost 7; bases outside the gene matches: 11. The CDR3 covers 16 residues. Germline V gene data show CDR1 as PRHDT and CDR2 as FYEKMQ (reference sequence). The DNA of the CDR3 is TGTGCCAGCAGCTCGGGACTAGCTCTGAGGGGAAATGAGCAGTTCTTC. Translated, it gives CASSSGLALRGNEQFF.

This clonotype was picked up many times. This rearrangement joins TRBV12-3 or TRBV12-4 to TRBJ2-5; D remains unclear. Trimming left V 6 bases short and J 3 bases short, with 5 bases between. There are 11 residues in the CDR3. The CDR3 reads CASSLKETQYF. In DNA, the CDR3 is TGTGCCAGCAGCTTAAAAGAGACCCAGTACTTC.

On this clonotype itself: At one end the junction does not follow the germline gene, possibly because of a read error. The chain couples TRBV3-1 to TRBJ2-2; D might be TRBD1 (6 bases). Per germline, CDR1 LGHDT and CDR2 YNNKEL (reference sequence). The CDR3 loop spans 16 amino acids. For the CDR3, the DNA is TGTGCCAGCAGTCAAGCCTTGACAGGGAACACCGGGGAGCTGTTTTTT. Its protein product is CASSQALTGNTGELFF.

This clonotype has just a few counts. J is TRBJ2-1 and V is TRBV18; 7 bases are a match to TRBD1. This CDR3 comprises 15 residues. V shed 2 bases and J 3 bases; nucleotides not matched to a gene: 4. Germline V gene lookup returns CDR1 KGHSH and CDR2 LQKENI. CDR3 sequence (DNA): TGTGCCAGCTCACCAGGTTACAGGGGCTACAATGAGCAGTTCTTC. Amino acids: CASSPGYRGYNEQFF. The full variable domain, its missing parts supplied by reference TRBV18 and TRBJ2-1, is NAGVMQNPRHLVRRRGQEARLRCSPMKGHSHVYWYRQLPEEGLKFMVYLQKENIIDESGMPKERFSAEFPKEGPSILRIQQVVRGDSAAYFCASSPGYRGYNEQFFGPGTRLTVL.

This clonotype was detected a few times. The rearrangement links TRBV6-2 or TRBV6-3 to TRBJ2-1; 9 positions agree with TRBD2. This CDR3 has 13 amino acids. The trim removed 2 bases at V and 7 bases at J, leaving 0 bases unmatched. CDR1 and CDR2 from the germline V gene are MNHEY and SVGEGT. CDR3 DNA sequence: TGTGCCAGCAGTTACGCGGGAGGGAATGAGCAGTTCTTC. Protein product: CASSYAGGNEQFF.

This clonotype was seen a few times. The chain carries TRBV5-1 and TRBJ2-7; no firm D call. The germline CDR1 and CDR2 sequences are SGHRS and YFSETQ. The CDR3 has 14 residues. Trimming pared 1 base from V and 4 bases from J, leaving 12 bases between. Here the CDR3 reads CASSLMGSGYEQYF. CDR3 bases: TGCGCCAGCAGCTTGATGGGATCTGGATACGAGCAGTACTTC.

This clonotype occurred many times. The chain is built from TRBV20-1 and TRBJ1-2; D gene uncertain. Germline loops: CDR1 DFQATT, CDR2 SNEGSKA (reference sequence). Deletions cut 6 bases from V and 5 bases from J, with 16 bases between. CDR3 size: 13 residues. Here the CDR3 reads CSAHVHGRYGYTF. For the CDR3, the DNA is TGCAGTGCCCACGTCCATGGACGGTATGGCTACACCTTC.

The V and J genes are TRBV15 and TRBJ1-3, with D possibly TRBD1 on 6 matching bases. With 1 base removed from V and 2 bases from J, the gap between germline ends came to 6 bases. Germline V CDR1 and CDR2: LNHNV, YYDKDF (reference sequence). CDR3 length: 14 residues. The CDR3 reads CATSRGTAGNTIYF. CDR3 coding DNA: TGTGCCACCAGCAGAGGGACAGCTGGAAACACCATATATTTT. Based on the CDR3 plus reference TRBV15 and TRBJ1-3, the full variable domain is DAMVIQNPRYQVTQFGKPVTLSCSQTLNHNVMYWYQQKSSQAPKLLFHYYDKDFNNEADTPDNFQSRRPNTSFCFLDIRSPGLGDTAMYLCATSRGTAGNTIYFGEGSWLTVV.

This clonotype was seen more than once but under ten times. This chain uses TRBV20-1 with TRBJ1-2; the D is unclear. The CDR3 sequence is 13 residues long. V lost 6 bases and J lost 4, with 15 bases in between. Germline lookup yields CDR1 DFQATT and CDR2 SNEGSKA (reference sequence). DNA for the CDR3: TGCAGTGCGGCGACTCCTTCCTCCTATGGCTACACCTTC. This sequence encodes CSAATPSSYGYTF.

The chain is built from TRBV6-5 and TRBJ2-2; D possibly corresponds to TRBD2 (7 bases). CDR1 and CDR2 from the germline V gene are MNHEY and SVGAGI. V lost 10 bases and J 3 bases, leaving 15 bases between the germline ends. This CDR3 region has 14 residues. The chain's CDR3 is CATTGGPYTGELFF. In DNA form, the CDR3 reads TGTGCCACCACGGGGGGCCCCTACACCGGGGAGCTGTTTTTT.

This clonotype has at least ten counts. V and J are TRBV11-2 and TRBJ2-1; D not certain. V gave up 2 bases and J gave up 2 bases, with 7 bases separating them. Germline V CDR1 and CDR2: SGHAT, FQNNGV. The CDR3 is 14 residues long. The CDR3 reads CASSLINPYNEQFF. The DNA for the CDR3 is TGTGCCAGCAGCTTAATAAACCCCTACAATGAGCAGTTCTTC.

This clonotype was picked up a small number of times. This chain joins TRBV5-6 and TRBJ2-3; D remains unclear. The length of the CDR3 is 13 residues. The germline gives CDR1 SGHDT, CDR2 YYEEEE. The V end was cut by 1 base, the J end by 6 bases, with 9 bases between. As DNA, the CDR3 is TGTGCCAGCAGCTTGAGGTCCGACGATACGCAGTATTTT. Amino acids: CASSLRSDDTQYF.

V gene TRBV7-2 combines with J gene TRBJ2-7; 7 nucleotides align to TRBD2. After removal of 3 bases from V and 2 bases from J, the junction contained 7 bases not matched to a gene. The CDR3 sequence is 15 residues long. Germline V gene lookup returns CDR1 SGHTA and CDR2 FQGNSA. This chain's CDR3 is CASSFRKRGPYEQYF. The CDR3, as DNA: TGTGCCAGCAGCTTCCGAAAGCGGGGTCCCTACGAGCAGTACTTC.

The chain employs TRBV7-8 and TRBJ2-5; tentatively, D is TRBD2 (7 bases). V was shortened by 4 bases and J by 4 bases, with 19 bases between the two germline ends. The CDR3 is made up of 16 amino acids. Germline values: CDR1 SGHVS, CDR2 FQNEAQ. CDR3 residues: CASSSRGAGAPETQYF. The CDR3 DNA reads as TGTGCCAGCAGCTCCCGGGGGGCCGGTGCACCAGAGACCCAGTACTTC.

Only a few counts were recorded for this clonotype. CDR3 protein: CARSAERVRELFF. CDR3 nucleotides: TGTGCCAGGTCGGCGGAACGTGTCCGGGAGCTGTTTTTT. The chain links TRBV7-9 to TRBJ2-2; D call uncertain. This CDR3 is 13 amino acids long. V lost 9 bases and J lost 9, with 17 bases in between. Per germline, CDR1 SEHNR and CDR2 FQNEAQ (reference sequence).

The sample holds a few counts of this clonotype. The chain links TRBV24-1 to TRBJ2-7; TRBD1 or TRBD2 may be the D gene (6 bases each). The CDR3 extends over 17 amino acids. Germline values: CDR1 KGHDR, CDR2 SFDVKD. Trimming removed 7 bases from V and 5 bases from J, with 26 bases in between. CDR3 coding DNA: TGTGCCACCAGCGGCCTAGGGAGTCGGGGGCGGTACGACGAGCAGTACTTC. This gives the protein CATSGLGSRGRYDEQYF.

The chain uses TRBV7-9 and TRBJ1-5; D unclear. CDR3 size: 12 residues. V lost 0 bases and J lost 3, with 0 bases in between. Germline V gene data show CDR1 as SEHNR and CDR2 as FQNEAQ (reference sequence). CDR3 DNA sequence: TGTGCCAGCAGCTTAGCCAATCAGCCCCAGCATTTT. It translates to CASSLANQPQHF.

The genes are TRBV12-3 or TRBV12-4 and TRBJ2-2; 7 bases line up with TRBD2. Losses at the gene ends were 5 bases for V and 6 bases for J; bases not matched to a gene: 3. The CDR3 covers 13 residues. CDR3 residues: CASSLREAGELFF. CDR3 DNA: TGTGCCAGCAGTCTACGGGAGGCCGGGGAGCTGTTTTTT.

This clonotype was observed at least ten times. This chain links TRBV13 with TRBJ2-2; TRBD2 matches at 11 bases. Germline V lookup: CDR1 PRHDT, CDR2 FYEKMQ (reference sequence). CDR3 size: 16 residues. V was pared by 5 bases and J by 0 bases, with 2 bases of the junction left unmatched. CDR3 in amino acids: CASSPGLAANTGELFF. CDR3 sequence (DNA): TGTGCCAGCAGCCCGGGACTAGCGGCGAACACCGGGGAGCTGTTTTTT.

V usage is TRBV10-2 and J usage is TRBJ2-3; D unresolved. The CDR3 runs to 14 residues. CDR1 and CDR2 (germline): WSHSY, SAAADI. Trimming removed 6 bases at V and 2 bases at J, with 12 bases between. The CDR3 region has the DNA TGCGCCAGCAGACCCTCTAGGTTCACAGATACGCAGTATTTT. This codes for CASRPSRFTDTQYF.

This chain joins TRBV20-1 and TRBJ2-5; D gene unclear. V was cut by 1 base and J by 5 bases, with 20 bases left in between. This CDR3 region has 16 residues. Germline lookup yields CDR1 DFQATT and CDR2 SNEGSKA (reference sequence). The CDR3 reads CSARGSRVGKMETQYF. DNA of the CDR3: TGCAGTGCTAGAGGTTCAAGAGTAGGAAAAATGGAGACCCAGTACTTC.

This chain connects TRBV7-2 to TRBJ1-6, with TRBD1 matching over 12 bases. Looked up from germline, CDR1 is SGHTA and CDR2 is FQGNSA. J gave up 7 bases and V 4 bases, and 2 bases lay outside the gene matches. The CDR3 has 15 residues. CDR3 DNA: TGTGCCAGCAGCTGGGACAGGGGGCGAAATTCACCCCTCCACTTT. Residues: CASSWDRGRNSPLHF.